The entry below describes one T cell receptor (beta chain). The target antigen is unknown. TCRdb processed the 5' RACE reads again and assigns one entry to each CDR3 protein, with no DNA. Recorded for this sample: roughly 450,000 distinct CDR3 sequences. This entry belongs to a study of T cells expressing NK-cell markers. Study overall: All TCR beta repertoires analysed originated from sorted CD3+CD56+NKG2C+, CD3+CD56+NKG2C- and CD3+CD56-NKG2C+ T cells. Whole-study results and caveats: Whether expanded NKG2C+ T cell clones were HCMV-specific remained unclear. Four donors' CD3+CD56-NKG2C+ cells were dominated by the same clonotypes.

The length of the CDR3 is 14 residues. The V and J genes are TRBV12-3 or TRBV12-4 and TRBJ2-1; TCRdb proposes TRBD2, but this gene call is untestable without DNA. Material: blood T cells: a sorted CD56 or NKG2C T cell subset, CD4+ or CD8+ T cells, or bulk PBMC T cells (not recorded which). This TCR was sampled from a woman between 50 and 59 years old in good health. CDR3 sequence: CASSLLAGVGEQFF.